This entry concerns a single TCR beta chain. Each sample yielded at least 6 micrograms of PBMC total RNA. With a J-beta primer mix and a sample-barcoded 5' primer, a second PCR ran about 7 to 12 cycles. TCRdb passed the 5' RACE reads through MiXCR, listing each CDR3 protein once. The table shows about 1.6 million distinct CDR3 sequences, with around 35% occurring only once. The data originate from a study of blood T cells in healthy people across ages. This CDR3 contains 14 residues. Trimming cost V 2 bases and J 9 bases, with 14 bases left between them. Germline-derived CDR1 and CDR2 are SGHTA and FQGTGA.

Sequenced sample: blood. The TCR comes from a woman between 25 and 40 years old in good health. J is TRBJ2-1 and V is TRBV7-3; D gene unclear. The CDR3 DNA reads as TGTGCCAGCAGCTTACGCCCCGATTATAGTGAGCAGTTCTTC. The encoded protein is CASSLRPDYSEQFF.